One and the same sample provided the 5 T cell receptor beta chains below, sequenced in a study of blood T cell repertoires in COVID-19. TCRdb's table, derived via immunoSEQ multiplex PCR, lists solely in-frame clones and lacks some. The sample lists 100,000 to 150,000 clones; 70% to 90% were seen once. The sequencing sample was made of PBMCs or T cells enriched from blood (not recorded which). Receptors were obtained from a woman in her forties or fifties who had recovered from COVID-19.

The chain carries TRBV7-9 and TRBJ2-7; D remains ambiguous. Trimming left V 5 bases short and J 3 bases short, with 14 bases between. The CDR3 extends over 14 amino acids. Per germline, CDR1 SEHNR and CDR2 FQNEAQ (reference sequence). The CDR3 DNA sequence: TGTGCCAGCAGCCCGCTCCCCGACAACTACGAGCAGTACTTC. Amino acid sequence: CASSPLPDNYEQYF.

The chain combines TRBV4-3 with TRBJ1-6, with D possibly matching TRBD1 (6 bases). Trimming shortened V by 0 bases and J by 6 bases, and 6 bases separated the two germline ends. CDR1 is LGHNA, CDR2 YSLEER, per germline. CDR3 size: 14 residues. This CDR3 reads CASSQEDSNSPLHF. The DNA of the CDR3 is TGCGCCAGCAGCCAAGAGGACAGTAATTCACCCCTCCACTTT.

This clone was seen a single time. V is TRBV30 and J is TRBJ1-2; 7 positions match TRBD1. Germline trimming cut 1 base from V and 8 bases from J; bases unmatched to any gene: 13. The V gene's germline CDR1 is GTSNPN and CDR2 SVGIG (reference sequence). The CDR3 covers 15 residues. Here the CDR3 reads CAWSAYRGYPGGYTF. The CDR3 DNA is TGTGCCTGGAGTGCCTACAGGGGCTACCCTGGAGGCTACACCTTC.

The chain recombines TRBV5-1 with TRBJ2-1; D possibly corresponds to TRBD2 (5 bases). Germline values: CDR1 SGHRS, CDR2 YFSETQ. CDR3 size: 17 residues. V was pared by 4 bases and J by 2 bases, with 19 bases between. Here the CDR3 DNA reads TGCGCCAGCAGCACGCTTGAGGACCGGGGTCCCTACAATGAGCAGTTCTTC. It specifies CASSTLEDRGPYNEQFF. Drawing the rest from reference TRBV5-1 and TRBJ2-1, the complete variable domain is KAGVTQTPRYLIKTRGQQVTLSCSPISGHRSVSWYQQTPGQGLQFLFEYFSETQRNKGNFPGRFSGRQFSNSRSEMNVSTLELGDSALYLCASSTLEDRGPYNEQFFGPGTRLTVL.

This sequence joins TRBV6-1 and TRBJ2-6; TRBD2 is a possible D gene (5 bases). Trimming took off 3 bases at V and 2 bases at J, with 11 bases between the two ends. CDR1 is MNHNS, CDR2 SASEGT, per germline. The CDR3 loop spans 16 amino acids. The CDR3 spells CASSDGRGPGANVLTF. The CDR3 DNA reads TGTGCCAGCAGTGACGGTCGAGGGCCTGGGGCCAACGTCCTGACTTTC.